This T cell receptor (beta chain) comes out of a study of blood T cell repertoires in COVID-19. This table comes from immunoSEQ multiplex PCR, and its TCRdb copy is limited to in-frame clones, with some not included. The sample includes roughly 190,000 clones, around nine tenths of them seen just once. Germline CDR1 and CDR2: SGHTA and FQGNSA. V was cut by 2 bases and J by 0 bases, with 14 bases left in between. There are 17 residues in the CDR3. Recruits, aged roughly 18 to 95 years, lived in 25 or so US areas. The clonotype was recovered from a woman in her late teens or twenties who had recovered from COVID-19. This chain uses TRBV7-2 with TRBJ2-1, with D perhaps matching TRBD1 (5 bases). Sequencing was performed on PBMCs or T cells enriched from blood (not recorded which). The CDR3 bases are TGTGCCAGCAGCTTATCCAGGGCCACTTTCTCCTACAATGAGCAGTTCTTC. It codes for CASSLSRATFSYNEQFF.